The 20 T cell receptor beta chains given below trace back to one sample, sequenced in a study of beta chain features in type 1 diabetes (dated by TCRdb to 2017 to 2018). The library was prepared using the immunoSEQ multiplex PCR assay. All of the isolated RNA was reverse transcribed with the High Capacity cDNA Reverse Transcription Kit, so expressed TCRB transcripts were sequenced. The clones in this table, taken by TCRdb from immuneACCESS, are in-frame only. Not every clone is retained; where verified, under half of the shortfall comes from an unresolved V gene, and the cause of the rest is unknown. In this sample the table shows 150,000 to 200,000 clones, just over 9% of which occur a single time. 2.3% of the sample rests with the top ten. The sample comprised central memory CD4+ T cells from blood. The origin of the receptors is a woman under 30 in good health.

The V call is TRBV4-2, the J call TRBJ1-5; weak D call: TRBD1 (6 bases). Germline CDR1 LGHNA, CDR2 YNFKEQ. CDR3 length equals 15 residues. Trimming removed 1 base at V and 1 base at J, with 8 bases between. The DNA of the CDR3 is TGTGCCAGCAGCCAAGCTACAGGGAGCAATCAGCCCCAGCATTTT. It translates to CASSQATGSNQPQHF.

This clone has a count of ten or more. The sample holds other DNA sequences that translate to the same CDR3. The genes are TRBV30 and TRBJ2-2; D gene ambiguous. Trimming stripped 0 bases from V and 0 bases from J, with 5 bases between. The V gene's germline CDR1 is GTSNPN and CDR2 SVGIG (reference sequence). CDR3 length: 14 residues. This CDR3 reads CAWSVGANTGELFF. CDR3 bases: TGTGCCTGGAGTGTCGGTGCGAACACCGGGGAGCTGTTTTTT.

J is TRBJ1-5 and V is TRBV19, with TRBD1 identical over 8 bases. This CDR3 has 14 residues. Unmatched junction bases numbered 4, after V lost 5 bases and J lost 4 bases. The V gene's germline CDR1 is LNHDA and CDR2 SQIVND (reference sequence). The CDR3 DNA reads as TGTGCCAGTAGTGGCAGGGGGCAGAATCAGCCCCAGCATTTT. Amino acids: CASSGRGQNQPQHF. Full variable domain (remainder filled in from reference TRBV19 and TRBJ1-5): DGGITQSPKYLFRKEGQNVTLSCEQNLNHDAMYWYRQDPGQGLRLIYYSQIVNDFQKGDIAEGYSVSREKKESFPLTVTSAQKNPTAFYLCASSGRGQNQPQHFGDGTRLSIL.

This clone was found a few times. This chain connects TRBV18 to TRBJ2-7, with TRBD1 matching 9 bases. With V trimmed by 4 bases and J by 13 bases, 5 bases remained unmatched. This CDR3 is 11 amino acids long. Germline V gene sequence: CDR1 KGHSH, CDR2 LQKENI. In nucleotides, the CDR3 is TGTGCCAGCTCACGCGGGACAGGGTTCTACTTC. This sequence encodes CASSRGTGFYF.

The chain is built from TRBV7-6 and TRBJ1-6; the D is unclear. V lost 2 bases to trimming and J lost 5 bases, with 4 bases between them. CDR1 is SGHVS, CDR2 FNYEAQ, per germline. This CDR3 is built from 13 residues. CDR3 sequence: CASSLNNNSPLHF. CDR3 nucleotides: TGTGCCAGCAGCTTAAATAATAATTCACCCCTCCACTTT.

The CDR3 loop reads CASSERGQGRGSGYGYTF. The CDR3 nucleotides read TGTGCCAGCAGCGAGCGGGGACAGGGTAGGGGGTCTGGCTATGGCTACACCTTC. This chain joins TRBV9 and TRBJ1-2; TRBD1 aligns across 9 bases. V shed 3 bases, J shed 4 bases, and the junction held 16 bases outside the gene matches. Germline CDR1 and CDR2: SGDLS and YYNGEE. The CDR3 runs 18 residues.

The sample holds a few counts of this clone. The CDR3 reads CASRDRGEAFF. For the CDR3, the DNA is TGTGCCAGTAGAGACCGAGGAGAAGCTTTCTTT. The chain joins TRBV19 to TRBJ1-1; D is unresolved. This CDR3 has 11 amino acids. Germline V gene sequence: CDR1 LNHDA, CDR2 SQIVND (reference sequence). The V end lost 6 bases, the J end lost 8 bases, and 10 bases lay between the germline ends.

The chain links TRBV7-9 to TRBJ2-7; 8 positions agree with TRBD1. The CDR3 spans 15 residues. Germline trimming cut 1 base from V and 2 bases from J; bases unmatched to any gene: 4. The germline CDR1 and CDR2 sequences are SEHNR and FQNEAQ (reference sequence). CDR3 sequence: CASSLGQTGAYEQYF. The CDR3, as DNA: TGTGCCAGCAGCTTAGGTCAGACAGGGGCCTACGAGCAGTACTTC. The full variable domain, completed using reference TRBV7-9 and TRBJ2-7, is DTGVSQNPRHKITKRGQNVTFRCDPISEHNRLYWYRQTLGQGPEFLTYFQNEAQLEKSRLLSDRFSAERPKGSFSTLEIQRTEQGDSAMYLCASSLGQTGAYEQYFGPGTRLTVT.

This chain uses TRBV2 with TRBJ1-1, with a possible D match to TRBD1 (6 bases). With 1 base removed from V and 7 bases from J, the gap between germline ends came to 16 bases. The CDR3 sequence is 15 residues long. Germline-derived CDR1 and CDR2 are SNHLY and FYNNEI. The CDR3: CASSEGSWDNGEAFF. CDR3 nucleotide sequence: TGTGCCAGCAGTGAAGGAAGTTGGGACAACGGTGAAGCTTTCTTT.

This clone was recorded a few times. The V call is TRBV2, the J call TRBJ1-5, with unresolved D. V lost 4 bases to trimming and J lost 0 bases, with 10 bases between them. Germline V gene sequence: CDR1 SNHLY, CDR2 FYNNEI. This CDR3 spans 15 amino acids. The CDR3: CASSVSGHSNQPQHF. The CDR3 DNA follows: TGTGCCAGCAGTGTTTCAGGTCATAGCAATCAGCCCCAGCATTTT.

The gene calls are TRBV6-1 and TRBJ2-7; 8 bases align to TRBD1. Germline values: CDR1 MNHNS, CDR2 SASEGT. The CDR3 extends over 12 amino acids. The chain's CDR3 is CADGDRHGEQYF. The CDR3 region has the DNA TGTGCGGACGGGGACAGGCACGGCGAGCAGTACTTC.

This chain links TRBV27 with TRBJ2-2; 11 nucleotides align to TRBD1. Germline CDR1 reads MNHEY; CDR2 reads SMNVEV (reference sequence). The CDR3 totals 15 residues. With 6 bases clipped from V and 3 bases from J, the junction kept 3 bases outside the gene matches. CDR3 amino acids: CASSRTGGDTGELFF. Here the CDR3 DNA reads TGTGCCAGCAGCAGGACAGGGGGCGACACCGGGGAGCTGTTTTTT.

This clone has a count of ten or more. This chain's CDR3 is CASSSRLAGVRGLETQYF. CDR3 DNA sequence: TGTGCCAGCAGCTCACGACTAGCGGGAGTTAGAGGTCTCGAGACCCAGTACTTC. The chain uses TRBV11-3 and TRBJ2-5; 12 bases match TRBD2. The J segment lost 5 bases and the V segment lost 4 bases, leaving 14 bases of the junction unmatched. Per germline, CDR1 SGHNT and CDR2 YENEEA. There are 18 residues in the CDR3.

CDR3 DNA sequence: TGCGCCAGCAGCTTGGTGGAGGGAGTTGCTACGCAGTATTTT. Its protein is CASSLVEGVATQYF. The rearrangement joins TRBV5-1 to TRBJ2-3, with D perhaps TRBD2 (6 bases). Deletions cut 0 bases from V and 8 bases from J, with 13 bases between. Germline values: CDR1 SGHRS, CDR2 YFSETQ. The CDR3 is 14 amino acids.

CDR3 DNA sequence: TGCGCCAGCAGCCAAGATGGGACAGGGTTGCAGTACTTC. This encodes CASSQDGTGLQYF. The chain combines TRBV4-1 with TRBJ2-4, with 9 bases aligning to TRBD1. Germline V gives CDR1 MGHRA, CDR2 YSYEKL. V was clipped by 0 bases and J by 13 bases; unmatched bases: 4. This CDR3 region has 13 residues.

V and J are TRBV7-3 and TRBJ1-2, with D perhaps matching TRBD1 (5 bases). Germline assignment: CDR1 SGHTA and CDR2 FQGTGA. V shed 5 bases and J shed 4 bases, with 17 bases lying between them. CDR3 length equals 15 residues. This CDR3 reads CASSPGGGGGYGYTF. CDR3 coding DNA: TGTGCCAGCAGCCCCGGGGGGGGAGGCGGCTATGGCTACACCTTC.

The rearrangement links TRBV4-2 to TRBJ2-5, with 7 positions matching TRBD1. CDR3 length equals 15 residues. Germline V gene data show CDR1 as LGHNA and CDR2 as YNFKEQ. With V trimmed by 2 bases and J by 3 bases, 6 bases remained unmatched. CDR3 sequence reads: CASSQIGGVEETQYF. CDR3 nucleotide sequence: TGTGCCAGCAGCCAAATAGGGGGCGTAGAAGAGACCCAGTACTTC.

The chain combines TRBV5-1 with TRBJ1-4; the match to TRBD1 covers 8 bases. The V segment lost 4 bases and the J segment 8 bases; nucleotides outside the gene matches: 13. The germline CDR1 and CDR2 sequences are SGHRS and YFSETQ. The length of the CDR3 is 16 residues. The chain's CDR3 is CASSEAWTGLKEKLFF. The CDR3 DNA is TGCGCCAGCAGCGAAGCCTGGACAGGGTTAAAAGAAAAACTGTTTTTT. Full variable domain (missing parts from reference TRBV5-1 and TRBJ1-4): KAGVTQTPRYLIKTRGQQVTLSCSPISGHRSVSWYQQTPGQGLQFLFEYFSETQRNKGNFPGRFSGRQFSNSRSEMNVSTLELGDSALYLCASSEAWTGLKEKLFFGSGTQLSVL.

The chain recombines TRBV9 with TRBJ2-5; the D gene is possibly TRBD2 (6 bases). Germline values: CDR1 SGDLS, CDR2 YYNGEE. V lost 0 bases to trimming and J lost 5 bases, with 14 bases between them. This CDR3 has 15 amino acids. The CDR3 spells CASSVALRGGETQYF. For the CDR3, the DNA is TGTGCCAGCAGCGTAGCGTTGCGGGGTGGGGAGACCCAGTACTTC.

This clone was seen at least ten times. V gene TRBV11-1 combines with J gene TRBJ2-2, with D uncertain. The CDR3 contains 15 residues. Germline V gene lookup returns CDR1 SGHAT and CDR2 FQDESV (reference sequence). V shed 5 bases and J shed 2 bases, with 12 bases lying between them. The CDR3 DNA reads TGTGCCAGCAGCCCCCGTGGGCTTAACACCGGGGAGCTGTTTTTT. The encoded protein is CASSPRGLNTGELFF.